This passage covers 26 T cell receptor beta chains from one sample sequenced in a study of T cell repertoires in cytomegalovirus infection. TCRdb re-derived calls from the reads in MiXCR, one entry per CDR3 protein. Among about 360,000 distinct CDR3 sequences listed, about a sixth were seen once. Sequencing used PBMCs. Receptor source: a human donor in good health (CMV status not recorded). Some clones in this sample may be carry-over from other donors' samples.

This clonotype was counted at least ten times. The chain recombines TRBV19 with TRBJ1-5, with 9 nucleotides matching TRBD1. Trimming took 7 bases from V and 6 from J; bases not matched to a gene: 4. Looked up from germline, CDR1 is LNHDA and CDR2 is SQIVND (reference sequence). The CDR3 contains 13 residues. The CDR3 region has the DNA TGTGCCAGTATCGGGGACAGGGCTCAGCCCCAGCATTTT. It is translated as CASIGDRAQPQHF.

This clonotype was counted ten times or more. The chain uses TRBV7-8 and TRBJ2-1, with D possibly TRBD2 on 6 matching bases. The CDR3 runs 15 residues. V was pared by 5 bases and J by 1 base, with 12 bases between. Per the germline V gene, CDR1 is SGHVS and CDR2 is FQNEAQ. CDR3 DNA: TGTGCCAGCAGCCCCCGGGACTTTTCCTACAATGAGCAGTTCTTC. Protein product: CASSPRDFSYNEQFF. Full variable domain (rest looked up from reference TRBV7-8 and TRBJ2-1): GAGVSQSPRYKVAKRGQDVALRCDPISGHVSLFWYQQALGQGPEFLTYFQNEAQLDKSGLPSDRFFAERPEGSVSTLKIQRTQQEDSAVYLCASSPRDFSYNEQFFGPGTRLTVL.

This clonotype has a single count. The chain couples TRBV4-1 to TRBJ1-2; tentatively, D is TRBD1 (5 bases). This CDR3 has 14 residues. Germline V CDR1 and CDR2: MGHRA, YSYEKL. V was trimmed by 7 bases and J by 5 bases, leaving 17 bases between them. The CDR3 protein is CASTLYGGEYGYTF. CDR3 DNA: TGCGCCAGCACCCTCTACGGGGGAGAGTATGGCTACACCTTC.

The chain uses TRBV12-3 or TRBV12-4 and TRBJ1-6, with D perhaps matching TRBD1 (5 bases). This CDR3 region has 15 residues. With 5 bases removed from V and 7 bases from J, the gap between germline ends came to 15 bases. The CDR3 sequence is CASSPRGLGNSPLHF. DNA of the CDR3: TGTGCCAGCAGTCCACGGGGCTTAGGAAATTCACCCCTCCACTTT.

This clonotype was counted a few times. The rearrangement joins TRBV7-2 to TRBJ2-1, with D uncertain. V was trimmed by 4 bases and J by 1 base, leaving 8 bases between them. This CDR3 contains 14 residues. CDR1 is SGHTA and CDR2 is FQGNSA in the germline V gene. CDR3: CASSWFGSYNEQFF. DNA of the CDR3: TGTGCCAGCAGCTGGTTCGGGTCCTACAATGAGCAGTTCTTC.

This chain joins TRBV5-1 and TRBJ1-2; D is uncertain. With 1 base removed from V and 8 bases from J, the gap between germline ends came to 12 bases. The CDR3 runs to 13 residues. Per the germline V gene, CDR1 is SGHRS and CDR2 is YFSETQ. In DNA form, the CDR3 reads TGCGCCAGCAGCTTGTACTGGGATTCGGGCTACACCTTC. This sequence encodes CASSLYWDSGYTF.

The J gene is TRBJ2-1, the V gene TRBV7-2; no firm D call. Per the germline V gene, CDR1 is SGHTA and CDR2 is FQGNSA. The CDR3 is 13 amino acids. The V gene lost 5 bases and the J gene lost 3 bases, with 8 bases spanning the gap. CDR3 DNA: TGTGCCAGCAGCCTTCTACTCTACAATGAGCAGTTCTTC. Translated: CASSLLLYNEQFF.

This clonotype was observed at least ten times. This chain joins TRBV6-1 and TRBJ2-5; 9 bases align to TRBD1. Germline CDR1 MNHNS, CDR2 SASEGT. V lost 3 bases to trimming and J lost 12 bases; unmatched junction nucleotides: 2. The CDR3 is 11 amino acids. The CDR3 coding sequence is TGTGCCAGCAGTGACCGGGACAGGGAGTACTTC. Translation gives CASSDRDREYF.

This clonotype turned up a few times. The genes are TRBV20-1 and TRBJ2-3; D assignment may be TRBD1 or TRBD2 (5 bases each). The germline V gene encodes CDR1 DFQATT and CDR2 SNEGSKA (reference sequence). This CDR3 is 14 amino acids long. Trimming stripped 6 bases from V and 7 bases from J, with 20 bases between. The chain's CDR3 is CSAFRDQAPNTQYF. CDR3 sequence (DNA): TGCAGTGCATTCCGGGACCAGGCCCCCAATACGCAGTATTTT.

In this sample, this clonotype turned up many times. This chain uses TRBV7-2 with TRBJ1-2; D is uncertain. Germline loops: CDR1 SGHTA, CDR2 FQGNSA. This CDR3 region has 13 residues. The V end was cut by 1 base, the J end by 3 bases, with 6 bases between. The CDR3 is CASSLVRDYGYTF. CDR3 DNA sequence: TGTGCCAGCAGCTTAGTAAGGGACTATGGCTACACCTTC.

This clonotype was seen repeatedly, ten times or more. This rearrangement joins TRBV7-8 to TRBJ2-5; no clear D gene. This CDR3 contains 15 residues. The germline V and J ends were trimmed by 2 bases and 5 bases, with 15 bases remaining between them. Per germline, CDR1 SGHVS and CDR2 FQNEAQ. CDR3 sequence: CASSLFDSSGETQYF. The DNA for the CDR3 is TGTGCCAGCAGCTTATTTGACTCGTCTGGGGAGACCCAGTACTTC.

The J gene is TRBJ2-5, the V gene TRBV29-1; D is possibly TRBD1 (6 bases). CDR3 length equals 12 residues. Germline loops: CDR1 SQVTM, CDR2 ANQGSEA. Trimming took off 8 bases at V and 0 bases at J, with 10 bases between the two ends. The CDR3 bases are TGCAGCCATGGACAGAACCAAGAGACCCAGTACTTC. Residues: CSHGQNQETQYF.

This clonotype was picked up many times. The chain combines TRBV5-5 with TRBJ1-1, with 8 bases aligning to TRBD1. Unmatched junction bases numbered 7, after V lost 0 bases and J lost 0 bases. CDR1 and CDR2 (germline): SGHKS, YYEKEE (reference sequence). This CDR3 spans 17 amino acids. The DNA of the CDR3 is TGTGCCAGCAGCTTGGCCGGGGCGACAGGGGTGAACACTGAAGCTTTCTTT. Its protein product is CASSLAGATGVNTEAFF.

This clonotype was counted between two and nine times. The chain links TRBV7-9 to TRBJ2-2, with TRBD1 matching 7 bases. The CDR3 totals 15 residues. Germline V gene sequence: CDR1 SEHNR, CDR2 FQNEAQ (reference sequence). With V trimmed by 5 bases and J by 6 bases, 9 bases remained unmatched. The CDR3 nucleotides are TGTGCCAGCAGCCTCAGAGGGGGCCGGCCCGGGGAGCTGTTTTTT. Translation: CASSLRGGRPGELFF. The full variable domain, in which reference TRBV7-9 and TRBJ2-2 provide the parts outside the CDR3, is DTGVSQNPRHKITKRGQNVTFRCDPISEHNRLYWYRQTLGQGPEFLTYFQNEAQLEKSRLLSDRFSAERPKGSFSTLEIQRTEQGDSAMYLCASSLRGGRPGELFFGEGSRLTVL.

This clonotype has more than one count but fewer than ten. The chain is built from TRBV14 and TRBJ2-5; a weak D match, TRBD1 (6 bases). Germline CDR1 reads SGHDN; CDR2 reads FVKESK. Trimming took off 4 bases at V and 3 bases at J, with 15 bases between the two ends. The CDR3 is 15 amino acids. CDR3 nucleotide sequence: TGTGCCAGCAGCCGAAACTTTGACAGGAAAGAGACCCAGTACTTC. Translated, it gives CASSRNFDRKETQYF.

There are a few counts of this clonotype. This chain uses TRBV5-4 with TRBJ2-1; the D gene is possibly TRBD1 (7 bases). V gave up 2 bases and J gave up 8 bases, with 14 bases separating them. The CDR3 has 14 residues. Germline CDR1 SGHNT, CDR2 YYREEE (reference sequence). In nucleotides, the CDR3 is TGTGCCAGCAGCTTCAACGCAGGGGGGCATGAGCAGTTCTTC. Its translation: CASSFNAGGHEQFF.

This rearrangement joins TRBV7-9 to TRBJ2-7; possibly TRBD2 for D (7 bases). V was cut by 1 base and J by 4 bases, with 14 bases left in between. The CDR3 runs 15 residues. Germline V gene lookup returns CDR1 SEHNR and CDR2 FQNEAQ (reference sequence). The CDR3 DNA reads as TGTGCCAGCAGCTTAGGTTCGGGGGGCGCATACGAGCAGTACTTC. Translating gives CASSLGSGGAYEQYF.

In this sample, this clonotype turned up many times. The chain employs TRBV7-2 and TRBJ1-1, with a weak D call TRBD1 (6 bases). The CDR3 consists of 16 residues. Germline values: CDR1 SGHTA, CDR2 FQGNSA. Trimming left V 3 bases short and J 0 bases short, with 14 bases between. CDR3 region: CASSLRTVKMNTEAFF. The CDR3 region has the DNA TGTGCCAGCAGCTTGAGGACAGTTAAGATGAACACTGAAGCTTTCTTT. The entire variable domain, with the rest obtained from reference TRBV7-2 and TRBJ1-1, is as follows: GAGVSQSPSNKVTEKGKDVELRCDPISGHTALYWYRQSLGQGLEFLIYFQGNSAPDKSGLPSDRFSAERTGGSVSTLTIQRTQQEDSAVYLCASSLRTVKMNTEAFFGQGTRLTVV.

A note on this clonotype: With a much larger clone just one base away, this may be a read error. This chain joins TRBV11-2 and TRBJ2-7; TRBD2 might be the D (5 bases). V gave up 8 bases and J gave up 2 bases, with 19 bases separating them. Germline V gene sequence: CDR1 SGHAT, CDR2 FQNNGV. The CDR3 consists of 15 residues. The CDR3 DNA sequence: TGTGCCAGCCGCCTCAATACGGGAACCCCCTACGAGCAGTACTTC. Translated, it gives CASRLNTGTPYEQYF.

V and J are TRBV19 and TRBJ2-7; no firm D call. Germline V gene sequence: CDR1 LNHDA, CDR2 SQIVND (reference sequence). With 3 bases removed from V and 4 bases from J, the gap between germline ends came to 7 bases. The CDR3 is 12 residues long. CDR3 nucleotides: TGTGCCAGTAGTATTCCCGGATACGAGCAGTACTTC. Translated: CASSIPGYEQYF. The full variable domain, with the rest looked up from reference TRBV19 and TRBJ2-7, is DGGITQSPKYLFRKEGQNVTLSCEQNLNHDAMYWYRQDPGQGLRLIYYSQIVNDFQKGDIAEGYSVSREKKESFPLTVTSAQKNPTAFYLCASSIPGYEQYFGPGTRLTVT.

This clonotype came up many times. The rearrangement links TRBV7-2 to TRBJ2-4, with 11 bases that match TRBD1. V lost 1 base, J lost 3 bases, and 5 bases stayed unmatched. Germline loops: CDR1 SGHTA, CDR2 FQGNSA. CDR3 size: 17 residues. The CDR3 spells CASSLVGGTGGKNIQYF. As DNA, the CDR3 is TGTGCCAGCAGCTTAGTCGGGGGGACAGGGGGCAAAAACATTCAGTACTTC.

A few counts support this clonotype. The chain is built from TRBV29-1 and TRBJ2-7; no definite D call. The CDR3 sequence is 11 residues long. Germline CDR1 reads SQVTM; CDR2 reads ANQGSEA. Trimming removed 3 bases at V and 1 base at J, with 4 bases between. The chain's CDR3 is CSVEGSYEQYF. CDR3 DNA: TGCAGCGTTGAGGGTTCCTACGAGCAGTACTTC.

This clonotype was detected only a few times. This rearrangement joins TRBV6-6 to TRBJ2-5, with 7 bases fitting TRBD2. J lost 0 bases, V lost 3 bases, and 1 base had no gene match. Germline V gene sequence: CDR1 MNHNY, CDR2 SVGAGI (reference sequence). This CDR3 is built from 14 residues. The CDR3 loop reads CASSYGTNQETQYF. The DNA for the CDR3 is TGTGCCAGCAGTTATGGGACTAACCAAGAGACCCAGTACTTC.

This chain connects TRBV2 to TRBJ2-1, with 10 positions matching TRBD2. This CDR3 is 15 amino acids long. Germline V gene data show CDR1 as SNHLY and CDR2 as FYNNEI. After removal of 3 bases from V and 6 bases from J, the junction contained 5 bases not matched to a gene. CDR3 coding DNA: TGTGCCAGCAGTGACTGGGCTAGCGGGGGCAATGAGCAGTTCTTC. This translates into CASSDWASGGNEQFF.

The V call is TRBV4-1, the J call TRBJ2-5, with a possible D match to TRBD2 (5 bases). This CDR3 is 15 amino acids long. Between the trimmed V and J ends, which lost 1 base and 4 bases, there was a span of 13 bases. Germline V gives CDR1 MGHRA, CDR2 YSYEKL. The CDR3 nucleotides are TGCGCCAGCAGCCAAGGACTATCTATACGAGAGACCCAGTACTTC. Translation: CASSQGLSIRETQYF.

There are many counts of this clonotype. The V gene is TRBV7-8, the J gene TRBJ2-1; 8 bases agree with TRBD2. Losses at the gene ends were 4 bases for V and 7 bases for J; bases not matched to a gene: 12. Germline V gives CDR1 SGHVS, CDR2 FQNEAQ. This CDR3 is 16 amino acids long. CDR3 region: CASSSLFAGGDNEQFF. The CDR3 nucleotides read TGTGCCAGCAGCTCACTCTTCGCGGGAGGAGATAATGAGCAGTTCTTC.